The TCR beta chain under discussion was sequenced for a study of PD-1 and CTLA-4 blockade in melanoma. Generated by immunoSEQ multiplex PCR, the TCRdb table keeps only in-frame clones and is missing some. This table has fewer than 35,000 clones, about nine tenths appearing once. Trimming pared 1 base from V and 4 bases from J, leaving 3 bases between. CDR3 length: 13 amino acids. Germline loops: CDR1 SGHKS, CDR2 YYEKEE (reference sequence). The V gene is TRBV5-5, the J gene TRBJ2-6; D remains ambiguous. This sequence originates from a human donor with melanoma. Specimen: CD8+ T cells from peripheral blood, collected from a patient given anti-PD-1 treatment. The CDR3 here is CASSLSGANVLTF. CDR3 in DNA: TGTGCCAGCAGCTTGTCGGGGGCCAACGTCCTGACTTTC.